This T cell receptor beta chain was captured in a study of blood T cells in healthy people across ages. The junction had 12 bases not matched to a gene; V was cut back by 5 bases and J by 5 bases. CDR3 length equals 17 residues. CDR1 MGHRA and CDR2 YSYEKL come from the germline V gene. Primed by a sample-barcoded 5' primer and a J-beta primer mix, a second PCR proceeded for 7 to 11 cycles. TCRdb re-called the 5' RACE reads with MiXCR, one entry per CDR3 protein. This sample has roughly 1,500,000 distinct CDR3 sequences; 34% occur once, and the top ten carry 11%. This sequence joins TRBV4-1 and TRBJ2-3, with 11 bases identical to TRBD2. Sequencing input: blood. This clonotype was obtained from a woman aged 25-40 years in good health. The CDR3 spells CASSGSLSGGAGDTQYF. The CDR3 nucleotides are TGCGCCAGCAGCGGATCTCTTAGCGGGGGGGCCGGAGATACGCAGTATTTT.